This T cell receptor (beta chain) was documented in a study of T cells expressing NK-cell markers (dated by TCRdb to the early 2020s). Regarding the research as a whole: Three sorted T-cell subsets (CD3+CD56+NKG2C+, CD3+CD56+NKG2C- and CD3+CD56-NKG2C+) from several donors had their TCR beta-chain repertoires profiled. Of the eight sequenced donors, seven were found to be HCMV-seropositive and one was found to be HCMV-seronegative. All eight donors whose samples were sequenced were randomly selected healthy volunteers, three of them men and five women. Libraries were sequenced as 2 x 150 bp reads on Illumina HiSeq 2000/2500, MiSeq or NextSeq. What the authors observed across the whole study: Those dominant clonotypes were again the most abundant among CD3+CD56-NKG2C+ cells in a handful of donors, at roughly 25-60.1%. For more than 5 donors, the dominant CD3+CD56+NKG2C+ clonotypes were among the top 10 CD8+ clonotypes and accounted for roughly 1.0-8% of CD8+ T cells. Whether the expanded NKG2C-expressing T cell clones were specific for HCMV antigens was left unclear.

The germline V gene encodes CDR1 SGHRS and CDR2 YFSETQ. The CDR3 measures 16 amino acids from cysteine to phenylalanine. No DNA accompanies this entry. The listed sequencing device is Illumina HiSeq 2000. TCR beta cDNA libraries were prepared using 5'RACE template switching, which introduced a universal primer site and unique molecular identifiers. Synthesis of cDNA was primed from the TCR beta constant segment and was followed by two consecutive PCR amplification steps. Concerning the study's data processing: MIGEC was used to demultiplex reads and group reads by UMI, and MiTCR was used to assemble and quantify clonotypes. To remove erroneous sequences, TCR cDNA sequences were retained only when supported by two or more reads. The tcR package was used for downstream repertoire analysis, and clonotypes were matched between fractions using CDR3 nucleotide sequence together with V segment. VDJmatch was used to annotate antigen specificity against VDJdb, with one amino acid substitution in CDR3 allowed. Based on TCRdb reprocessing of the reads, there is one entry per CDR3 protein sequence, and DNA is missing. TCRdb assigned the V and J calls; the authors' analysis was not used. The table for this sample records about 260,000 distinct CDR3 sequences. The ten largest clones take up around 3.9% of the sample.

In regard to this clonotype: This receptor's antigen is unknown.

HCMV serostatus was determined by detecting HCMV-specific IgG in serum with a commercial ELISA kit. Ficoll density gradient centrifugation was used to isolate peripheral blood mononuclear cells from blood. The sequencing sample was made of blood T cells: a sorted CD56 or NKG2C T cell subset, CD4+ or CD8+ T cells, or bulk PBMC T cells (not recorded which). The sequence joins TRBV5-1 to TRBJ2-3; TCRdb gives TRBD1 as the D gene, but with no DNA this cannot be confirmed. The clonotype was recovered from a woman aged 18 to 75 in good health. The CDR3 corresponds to CASSSISSGAGDTQYF.